What follows describes a single T cell receptor beta chain. Its cognate antigen is unknown. The sample originates from a study of shared clonotypes between healthy human individuals. Study observations and caveats: Among non-shared clonotypes, generation probabilities were lower than among those shared by all four donors. Several donors shared around 5.2% of their naive CD4 clonotypes. Richness estimates generally favored naive over memory subsets.

Genomic DNA from each subset was divided evenly over several immunoSEQ plates. TCRdb's table, derived via immunoSEQ multiplex PCR, lists solely in-frame clones and lacks some. The table records 2,500,000 or so clones, just under 95% of them present only once. The V and J ends lost 4 bases and 0 bases respectively, with 10 bases between them. This CDR3 spans 14 amino acids. Germline CDR1 and CDR2: SGHRS and YFSETQ. Sequencing was done on a sample of naive CD4+ T cells from PBMCs. Subset meaning: CD45RA+ positively selected. This receptor was obtained from a man aged 18 to 35 in good health. Some clones in this sample may be carry-over from other donors' samples. This chain joins TRBV5-1 and TRBJ1-1; D uncertain. The DNA of the CDR3 is TGCGCCAGCAGCCAAGACACAGTGAACACTGAAGCTTTCTTT. Amino acid sequence: CASSQDTVNTEAFF.